The subject of this entry is one T cell receptor beta chain. The sample is drawn from a study of blood T cells in healthy people across ages. Through a sample-barcoded 5' primer and a J-beta primer mix, a second PCR was run for roughly 7 to 12 cycles. Each CDR3 protein gets one entry after TCRdb re-called the 5' RACE reads with MiXCR. The sample records about 1.6 million distinct CDR3 sequences, about 31% being singletons. Germline values: CDR1 SGDLS, CDR2 YYNGEE. The germline V and J ends were trimmed by 3 bases and 4 bases, with 14 bases remaining between them. The CDR3 loop spans 15 amino acids. Specimen: blood. The rearrangement links TRBV9 to TRBJ2-1; D remains ambiguous. The receptor comes from a woman in her 30s in good health. CDR3 loop: CASSADPGRYNEQFF. As DNA, the CDR3 is TGTGCCAGCAGCGCCGACCCCGGGCGATACAATGAGCAGTTCTTC.